These 27 T cell receptor beta chains share one sample of origin, sequenced in a study of PD-L1 blockade in urothelial cancer. As to time point: pretreatment peripheral blood. Libraries were prepared by immunoSEQ multiplex PCR; TCRdb keeps only in-frame clonotypes and omits some of them. This sample carries roughly 63,000 clones, approximately 81% of them seen once, and the ten largest clones take roughly 3.2%. Sample: PBMCs, taken around atezolizumab (anti-PD-L1) treatment. All receptors derive from a man aged 70 or older with urothelial cancer.

This clone was counted between two and nine times. The rearrangement uses TRBV21-1 and TRBJ2-1; the table's D call, TRBD2, was not checked against the DNA. TRBV21-1 is described as a pseudogene. The CDR3 extends over 16 amino acids. The CDR3 reads CASSTTTSGRAYEQFF. The CDR3 DNA follows: TGTGCCAGCAGCACCACCACTAGCGGGAGGGCCTATGAGCAGTTCTTC.

Points on this clone: Other DNA sequences in the sample encode the same CDR3. This chain connects TRBV28 to TRBJ2-3; D not resolved. Germline V gene lookup returns CDR1 MDHEN and CDR2 SYDVKM. The CDR3 length is 12 residues. V was trimmed by 4 bases and J by 2 bases, leaving 4 bases between them. CDR3 bases: TGTGCCAGCAGTTCTAACACAGATACGCAGTATTTT. This codes for CASSSNTDTQYF.

Turning to this clone: Germline and junction disagree at one end, which may indicate a read error. The chain couples TRBV19 to TRBJ2-7; a weak D match, TRBD1 (8 bases). This CDR3 has 14 amino acids. The V gene's germline CDR1 is LNHDA and CDR2 SQIVND (reference sequence). The CDR3 sequence: CASKRGDRSGMEEF. The CDR3 nucleotides read TGTGCCAGTAAACGGGGGGACAGGAGCGGGATGGAAGAATTC.

The chain couples TRBV5-8 to TRBJ1-3; D is unresolved. The V gene lost 0 bases and the J gene lost 0 bases, with 4 bases spanning the gap. Germline lookup yields CDR1 SGHTS and CDR2 YDEGEE. The CDR3 extends over 14 amino acids. The CDR3 sequence is CASSLDSSGNTIYF. The CDR3 nucleotides are TGTGCCAGCAGCTTGGACAGCTCTGGAAACACCATATATTTT.

This clone was counted only a few times. This chain connects TRBV4-1 to TRBJ1-5; TRBD1 matches at 9 bases. The CDR3 length is 16 residues. V lost 2 bases, J lost 0 bases, and 2 bases stayed unmatched. From germline, CDR1 is MGHRA and CDR2 YSYEKL. CDR3 in DNA: TGCGCCAGCAGCCAAACAGGGGGCTATAGCAATCAGCCCCAGCATTTT. Residues: CASSQTGGYSNQPQHF.

The rearrangement uses TRBV4-1 and TRBJ2-7; 12 bases match TRBD2. Germline CDR1 and CDR2: MGHRA and YSYEKL. The CDR3 has 15 residues. Trimming at V came to 4 bases and at J to 4 bases, leaving 5 bases not matched to a gene. The CDR3 reads CASSPWTSGDYEQYF. The CDR3 nucleotides are TGCGCCAGCAGCCCCTGGACTAGCGGGGATTACGAGCAGTACTTC.

In this sample, this clone turned up once. This chain links TRBV27 with TRBJ2-5; 9 bases align to TRBD2. The J segment lost 4 bases and the V segment lost 5 bases, leaving 11 bases of the junction unmatched. The CDR3 is 16 residues long. Germline V gene data show CDR1 as MNHEY and CDR2 as SMNVEV (reference sequence). CDR3 sequence reads: CASSPSIAGVSETQYF. The CDR3 bases are TGTGCCAGCAGTCCGTCCATAGCGGGAGTTTCAGAGACCCAGTACTTC.

The J gene is TRBJ2-1, the V gene TRBV29-1; perhaps TRBD2 as D (6 bases). Trimming took off 6 bases at V and 4 bases at J, with 13 bases between the two ends. Looked up from germline, CDR1 is SQVTM and CDR2 is ANQGSEA. CDR3 length equals 13 residues. The CDR3 DNA reads TGCAGCGTAAGCGGAGGGAGGTACAATGAGCAGTTCTTC. Protein: CSVSGGRYNEQFF.

The genes are TRBV15 and TRBJ2-5, with 9 bases fitting TRBD1. Losses at the gene ends were 3 bases for V and 4 bases for J; bases not matched to a gene: 9. This CDR3 is 16 amino acids long. Germline loops: CDR1 LNHNV, CDR2 YYDKDF (reference sequence). The CDR3 bases are TGTGCCACCAGCAGTGCGGGACAGGGTCATGGAGAGACCCAGTACTTC. Protein: CATSSAGQGHGETQYF.

V usage is TRBV19 and J usage is TRBJ2-2; TRBD1 is a possible D gene (6 bases). Germline V gives CDR1 LNHDA, CDR2 SQIVND (reference sequence). The CDR3 is made up of 14 amino acids. The germline V and J ends were trimmed by 4 bases and 6 bases, with 12 bases remaining between them. This CDR3 is CASSRAAGAGELFF. As DNA, the CDR3 is TGTGCCAGTAGTAGGGCTGCAGGGGCCGGGGAGCTGTTTTTT.

The chain uses TRBV10-3 and TRBJ1-1, with a tentative D call TRBD1 (5 bases). The CDR3 runs 15 residues. V was cut by 3 bases and J by 4 bases, with 15 bases left in between. Germline CDR1 reads ENHRY; CDR2 reads SYGVKD. In nucleotides, the CDR3 is TGTGCCATCAGTGAAATGTCCGGGGGTGGCACTGAAGCTTTCTTT. It specifies CAISEMSGGGTEAFF.

This clone occurred a few times. The V gene is TRBV30, the J gene TRBJ2-7; possibly TRBD1 for D (6 bases). The ends were cut back, 2 bases at V and 5 bases at J, with 13 bases in the middle. This CDR3 has 13 amino acids. CDR1 is GTSNPN and CDR2 is SVGIG in the germline V gene (reference sequence). CDR3 loop: CAWSTGPYNEQYF. The CDR3 bases are TGTGCCTGGAGTACAGGGCCTTACAACGAGCAGTACTTC.

The genes are TRBV11-3 and TRBJ2-6, with 7 bases matching TRBD2. Germline V gene data show CDR1 as SGHNT and CDR2 as YENEEA. The CDR3 covers 17 residues. Trimming cost V 5 bases and J 4 bases; bases outside gene matches: 11. The CDR3 loop reads CASSPNSGGTGANVLTF. CDR3 in DNA: TGTGCCAGCAGCCCAAATTCGGGGGGTACAGGGGCCAACGTCCTGACTTTC.

J is TRBJ2-5 and V is TRBV11-2; D is uncertain. Trimming pared 2 bases from V and 1 base from J, leaving 8 bases between. Germline loops: CDR1 SGHAT, CDR2 FQNNGV. The CDR3 covers 14 residues. CDR3 bases: TGTGCCAGCAGCTTAATCGGCGGCCAAGAGACCCAGTACTTC. Translation gives CASSLIGGQETQYF.

The chain links TRBV29-1 to TRBJ2-1; TRBD2 aligns across 7 bases. V shed 6 bases and J 5 bases; nucleotides not matched to a gene: 10. This CDR3 is 14 amino acids long. Germline V CDR1 and CDR2: SQVTM, ANQGSEA. The CDR3 protein is CSVLTGGPHNEQFF. CDR3 nucleotides: TGCAGCGTGCTAACGGGGGGTCCGCACAATGAGCAGTTCTTC.

V gene TRBV15 combines with J gene TRBJ2-1, with 10 bases fitting TRBD2. Germline values: CDR1 LNHNV, CDR2 YYDKDF (reference sequence). With V trimmed by 4 bases and J by 2 bases, 2 bases remained unmatched. There are 15 residues in the CDR3. The CDR3, as DNA: TGTGCCACCAGCAAGAGCGGGAGGGCCTACAATGAGCAGTTCTTC. Protein sequence: CATSKSGRAYNEQFF.

V usage is TRBV4-1 and J usage is TRBJ2-7; D not resolved. The CDR3 contains 14 residues. V shed 0 bases and J shed 5 bases, with 11 bases lying between them. CDR1 and CDR2 from the germline V gene are MGHRA and YSYEKL. The CDR3 nucleotides are TGCGCCAGCAGCCAAGATCAGTACATGAACGAGCAGTACTTC. Its protein product is CASSQDQYMNEQYF.

The rearrangement joins TRBV18 to TRBJ2-7; tentative D call: TRBD1 (6 bases). Germline assignment: CDR1 KGHSH and CDR2 LQKENI. The CDR3 length is 14 residues. V lost 6 bases and J lost 3, with 15 bases in between. Written as DNA, the CDR3 is TGTGCCAGCTCTCATACTCCGGACAGCTACGAGCAGTACTTC. It yields the protein CASSHTPDSYEQYF.

V usage is TRBV5-8 and J usage is TRBJ2-3, with 8 nucleotides matching TRBD2. Germline CDR1 is SGHTS and CDR2 is YDEGEE. The CDR3 loop spans 15 amino acids. V lost 4 bases, J lost 2 bases, and 6 bases stayed unmatched. CDR3 bases: TGTGCCAGCAGCAACCGAGCGGGAGCCACAGATACGCAGTATTTT. It translates to CASSNRAGATDTQYF.

The chain joins TRBV5-1 to TRBJ2-3; D not resolved. The CDR3 extends over 14 amino acids. The germline CDR1 and CDR2 sequences are SGHRS and YFSETQ. V was cut by 2 bases and J by 0 bases, with 7 bases left in between. This CDR3 reads CASSFTSSTDTQYF. The CDR3 DNA follows: TGCGCCAGCAGCTTTACATCTAGCACAGATACGCAGTATTTT. The complete variable domain, with remaining parts taken from reference TRBV5-1 and TRBJ2-3, reads KAGVTQTPRYLIKTRGQQVTLSCSPISGHRSVSWYQQTPGQGLQFLFEYFSETQRNKGNFPGRFSGRQFSNSRSEMNVSTLELGDSALYLCASSFTSSTDTQYFGPGTRLTVL.

This rearrangement joins TRBV9 to TRBJ2-1, with a weak D call TRBD2 (5 bases). V dropped 4 bases and J dropped 4 bases, with 15 bases sitting between them. Germline CDR1 SGDLS, CDR2 YYNGEE. The CDR3 contains 15 residues. CDR3: CASSLRGLEYNEQFF. The CDR3 region has the DNA TGTGCCAGCAGCTTAAGAGGACTCGAATACAATGAGCAGTTCTTC.

The chain employs TRBV18 and TRBJ2-7, with a possible D match to TRBD2 (6 bases). Trimming removed 0 bases from V and 3 bases from J, with 9 bases in between. The CDR3 runs 14 residues. Germline lookup yields CDR1 KGHSH and CDR2 LQKENI. CDR3 loop: CASSPPSEGYEQYF. CDR3 sequence (DNA): TGTGCCAGCTCACCACCGTCGGAGGGCTACGAGCAGTACTTC. The entire variable domain, with the rest obtained from reference TRBV18 and TRBJ2-7, is as follows: NAGVMQNPRHLVRRRGQEARLRCSPMKGHSHVYWYRQLPEEGLKFMVYLQKENIIDESGMPKERFSAEFPKEGPSILRIQQVVRGDSAAYFCASSPPSEGYEQYFGPGTRLTVT.

The chain joins TRBV2 to TRBJ2-4; possible D gene TRBD1, 6 bases. The CDR3 is 15 residues long. Germline V lookup: CDR1 SNHLY, CDR2 FYNNEI. V lost 6 bases and J lost 0, with 12 bases in between. CDR3 coding DNA: TGTGCCAGCAGGTTGGACAGTTTAGCCAAAAACATTCAGTACTTC. It codes for CASRLDSLAKNIQYF.

The V call is TRBV9, the J call TRBJ1-3, with no clear D. The germline gives CDR1 SGDLS, CDR2 YYNGEE. CDR3 length: 15 amino acids. Deletions cut 5 bases from V and 2 bases from J, with 14 bases between. The CDR3 region is CASSPFPTPGNTIYF. CDR3 coding DNA: TGTGCCAGCAGTCCTTTCCCTACGCCTGGAAACACCATATATTTT.

This chain uses TRBV5-1 with TRBJ1-5, with 9 bases aligning to TRBD1. V gave up 4 bases and J gave up 5 bases; unmatched junction bases: 7. Germline V gene sequence: CDR1 SGHRS, CDR2 YFSETQ. This CDR3 has 15 residues. CDR3 nucleotide sequence: TGCGCCAGCAGCCCTGGGACAGGGCGTGATCAGCCCCAGCATTTT. Its translation is CASSPGTGRDQPQHF.

The CDR3 region has the DNA TGCGCCAGCAGCGAGGGGCCGGGACTAGCGTCGGACGAGCAGTACTTC. Translating it yields CASSEGPGLASDEQYF. The chain has TRBV5-1 and TRBJ2-7; TRBD2 aligns across 10 bases. CDR1 SGHRS and CDR2 YFSETQ come from the germline V gene. The CDR3 is 16 amino acids. After removal of 4 bases from V and 5 bases from J, the junction contained 12 bases not matched to a gene.

The J gene is TRBJ2-5, the V gene TRBV21-1; the table's TRBD1 call for D was not verified on the DNA. TRBV21-1 is annotated as a pseudogene. The CDR3 is 13 residues long. The CDR3, as DNA: TGTGCCAGCAGAACCGGGACACAAGAGACCCAGTACTTC. It yields the protein CASRTGTQETQYF.